These 6 T cell receptor beta chains came from one sample sequenced in a study of blood T cell repertoires in COVID-19. Here immunoSEQ multiplex PCR was the method, and the copy in TCRdb shows in-frame clones only, minus some. This table has roughly 180,000 clones, over 80% appearing once. What was sequenced was PBMCs or T cells enriched from blood (not recorded which). These receptors were obtained from an older woman who had recovered from COVID-19.

The V and J genes are TRBV3-1 (or the pseudogene TRBV3-2) and TRBJ2-7; TRBD2 matches at 7 bases. V shed 1 base and J 2 bases; nucleotides not matched to a gene: 5. The length of the CDR3 is 15 residues. Germline values: CDR1 LGHDT, CDR2 YNNKEL (reference sequence). The CDR3 spells CASSQGGGKTYEQYF. The CDR3 DNA reads as TGTGCCAGCAGCCAAGGGGGGGGAAAAACCTACGAGCAGTACTTC.

This clone appeared a single time. The CDR3 region is CASLPGTPRSGYTF. In DNA form, the CDR3 reads TGTGCCAGCCTGCCGGGAACCCCTAGAAGTGGCTACACCTTC. The rearrangement uses TRBV19 and TRBJ1-2; D unresolved. This CDR3 comprises 14 residues. Deletions cut 9 bases from V and 7 bases from J, with 21 bases between. From germline, CDR1 is LNHDA and CDR2 SQIVND (reference sequence).

The rearrangement uses TRBV5-4 and TRBJ2-5; D is possibly TRBD2 (5 bases). CDR3 length: 13 amino acids. The germline gives CDR1 SGHNT, CDR2 YYREEE (reference sequence). Trimming took 2 bases from V and 4 from J, leaving 9 bases between them. The CDR3 DNA follows: TGTGCCAGCAGCTTTGAGGGTAGAGAGACCCAGTACTTC. Protein: CASSFEGRETQYF.

This CDR3 is CASSLSGEDTQYF. The CDR3, as DNA: TGTGCCAGCAGCTTGAGTGGAGAAGATACGCAGTATTTT. The V gene is TRBV7-9, the J gene TRBJ2-3, with no clear D. Germline CDR1 is SEHNR and CDR2 is FQNEAQ (reference sequence). This CDR3 spans 13 amino acids. The V gene lost 3 bases and the J gene lost 5 bases, with 9 bases spanning the gap.

CDR3 in DNA: TGCGCCAGCAGCTTGACAGGGGACACTGAAGCTTTCTTT. Translated: CASSLTGDTEAFF. The rearrangement joins TRBV5-1 to TRBJ1-1; TRBD1 matches at 7 bases. The CDR3 totals 13 residues. Germline loops: CDR1 SGHRS, CDR2 YFSETQ. Unmatched junction bases numbered 0, after V lost 1 base and J lost 3 bases.

The chain has TRBV4-1 and TRBJ2-1; the match to TRBD1 covers 9 bases. The V and J ends lost 6 bases and 4 bases, in that order; junction bases with no gene match: 4. Germline loops: CDR1 MGHRA, CDR2 YSYEKL. The CDR3 is made up of 14 amino acids. Written as DNA, the CDR3 is TGCGCCAGCAGTCGTGGACAGGGGTACAATGAGCAGTTCTTC. It encodes CASSRGQGYNEQFF.